What follows are 25 T cell receptor beta chains derived from one specimen sequenced in a study. TCRdb reanalysed the RT-PCR reads using MiXCR and keeps one entry per CDR3 protein. The table records almost 700,000 distinct CDR3 sequences, 11% to 15% of them present only once. Sequenced: memory CD4+ T cells from blood. Receptor source: a female donor in good health, serving as a healthy control.

V and J are TRBV7-9 and TRBJ2-3; a weak D match, TRBD2 (7 bases). V gave up 1 base and J gave up 6 bases, with 14 bases separating them. CDR3 size: 15 residues. Germline CDR1 is SEHNR and CDR2 is FQNEAQ (reference sequence). This chain's CDR3 is CASSLGGGATDTQYF. The CDR3 bases are TGTGCCAGCAGCTTAGGGGGGGGCGCAACGGATACGCAGTATTTT.

The chain couples TRBV5-4 to TRBJ1-2; a weak D match, TRBD1 (5 bases). This CDR3 has 14 residues. Germline V gene data show CDR1 as SGHNT and CDR2 as YYREEE (reference sequence). Trimming removed 5 bases at V and 1 base at J, with 12 bases between. The CDR3 DNA is TGTGCCAGCAGACCCCCCGGGGGTAACTATGGCTACACCTTC. Protein sequence: CASRPPGGNYGYTF. The full variable domain, completed using reference TRBV5-4 and TRBJ1-2, is ETGVTQSPTHLIKTRGQQVTLRCSSQSGHNTVSWYQQALGQGPQFIFQYYREEENGRGNFPPRFSGLQFPNYSSELNVNALELDDSALYLCASRPPGGNYGYTFGSGTRLTVV.

This clonotype was detected a few times. The chain uses TRBV28 and TRBJ1-1; D is undetermined. The germline V gene encodes CDR1 MDHEN and CDR2 SYDVKM. Trimming took off 3 bases at V and 3 bases at J, with 17 bases between the two ends. The CDR3 is made up of 16 amino acids. In DNA form, the CDR3 reads TGTGCCAGCAGTTTTCATCATTGGAGCGGGGACACTGAAGCTTTCTTT. Amino acids: CASSFHHWSGDTEAFF.

This clonotype showed up just a few times. The J gene is TRBJ2-1, the V gene TRBV6-6; TRBD2 matches 8 bases. V was clipped by 6 bases and J by 4 bases; unmatched bases: 11. The CDR3 extends over 16 amino acids. CDR1 and CDR2 (germline): MNHNY, SVGAGI (reference sequence). The CDR3 coding sequence is TGTGCCAGCAGCACACTTACTAGCGGAGCTTACAATGAGCAGTTCTTC. Translating gives CASSTLTSGAYNEQFF.

In its sample, this clonotype was seen many times. The gene calls are TRBV4-1 and TRBJ1-5; tentatively, D is TRBD1 (5 bases). CDR1 is MGHRA, CDR2 YSYEKL, per germline. Trimming removed 1 base from V and 4 bases from J, with 17 bases in between. The CDR3 contains 17 residues. The DNA of the CDR3 is TGCGCCAGCAGCCAAGTTAGGCTCGGCAGACAGAATCAGCCCCAGCATTTT. Translated, it gives CASSQVRLGRQNQPQHF.

V is TRBV7-6 and J is TRBJ2-3; D may be TRBD1 or TRBD2 (5 bases each). The CDR3 length is 19 residues. Per the germline V gene, CDR1 is SGHVS and CDR2 is FNYEAQ. The V end lost 0 bases, the J end lost 5 bases, and 24 bases lay between the germline ends. The CDR3 nucleotides are TGTGCCAGCAGCTTAGCCTCCGGTATGGGGGAGAGTTGGGGAGATACGCAGTATTTT. It codes for CASSLASGMGESWGDTQYF. Combining the CDR3 with reference TRBV7-6 and TRBJ2-3 gives the whole variable domain GAGVSQSPRYKVTKRGQDVALRCDPISGHVSLYWYRQALGQGPEFLTYFNYEAQQDKSGLPNDRFSAERPEGSISTLTIQRTEQRDSAMYRCASSLASGMGESWGDTQYFGPGTRLTVL.

This clonotype has a handful of counts. The chain uses TRBV7-2 and TRBJ2-7; D perhaps matches TRBD1 (6 bases). The germline V and J ends were trimmed by 1 base and 2 bases, with 12 bases remaining between them. The CDR3 runs 15 residues. Germline-derived CDR1 and CDR2 are SGHTA and FQGNSA. CDR3 nucleotide sequence: TGTGCCAGCAGCTTAGTCAGGGGCCGCGCCTACGAGCAGTACTTC. Protein product: CASSLVRGRAYEQYF.

This clonotype was observed many times. This rearrangement joins TRBV7-3 to TRBJ2-1; D unresolved. Per germline, CDR1 SGHTA and CDR2 FQGTGA. The CDR3 sequence is 13 residues long. The germline V and J ends were trimmed by 1 base and 4 bases, with 5 bases remaining between them. CDR3 sequence reads: CASSLNLYNEQFF. CDR3 in DNA: TGTGCCAGCAGCTTAAACCTGTACAATGAGCAGTTCTTC.

V usage is TRBV7-9 and J usage is TRBJ2-1; 10 nucleotides align to TRBD2. The length of the CDR3 is 15 residues. The V segment lost 5 bases and the J segment 8 bases; nucleotides outside the gene matches: 9. Per germline, CDR1 SEHNR and CDR2 FQNEAQ (reference sequence). The CDR3 nucleotides read TGTGCCAGCAGCCCCGGAGGGCTAGCGGGAGATGAGCAGTTCTTC. This encodes CASSPGGLAGDEQFF.

This clonotype appeared a few times. The rearrangement uses TRBV18 and TRBJ1-5, with TRBD1 as a possible D gene (6 bases). This CDR3 comprises 14 residues. CDR1 KGHSH and CDR2 LQKENI come from the germline V gene. With 3 bases removed from V and 3 bases from J, the gap between germline ends came to 9 bases. The CDR3 spells CASSPTGFNQPQHF. The CDR3, as DNA: TGTGCCAGCTCACCTACAGGGTTCAATCAGCCCCAGCATTTT.

This clonotype was detected many times. The chain recombines TRBV7-2 with TRBJ1-3; 8 bases align to TRBD1. CDR3 size: 16 residues. V dropped 5 bases and J dropped 1; count of bases not matched to a gene: 7. CDR1 and CDR2 (germline): SGHTA, FQGNSA. For the CDR3, the DNA is TGTGCCAGCAGCCCCGGACAGGGATTTTCTGGAAACACCATATATTTT. It is translated as CASSPGQGFSGNTIYF.

The chain employs TRBV5-1 and TRBJ1-2, with 9 bases lining up with TRBD1. CDR3 size: 15 residues. J lost 2 bases, V lost 4 bases, and 6 bases had no gene match. CDR1 is SGHRS and CDR2 is YFSETQ in the germline V gene. Here the CDR3 reads CASSPAGTGNYGYTF. The CDR3 bases are TGCGCCAGCAGCCCAGCTGGGACAGGGAACTATGGCTACACCTTC.

The rearrangement links TRBV11-2 to TRBJ1-3; D is ambiguous. The germline CDR1 and CDR2 sequences are SGHAT and FQNNGV. Trimming removed 5 bases from V and 0 bases from J, with 8 bases in between. The CDR3 covers 14 residues. As DNA, the CDR3 is TGTGCCAGCAGCCGCATACACTCTGGAAACACCATATATTTT. This sequence encodes CASSRIHSGNTIYF.

The V call is TRBV6-5, the J call TRBJ1-3; possible D gene TRBD1, 5 bases. The CDR3 is 16 residues long. CDR1 MNHEY and CDR2 SVGAGI come from the germline V gene. Trimming removed 0 bases from V and 3 bases from J, with 12 bases in between. Here the CDR3 DNA reads TGTGCCAGCAGTTACTCAGCAGGGAGTGGTGGAAACACCATATATTTT. Encoded protein: CASSYSAGSGGNTIYF.

This clonotype was counted ten times or more. The genes are TRBV29-1 and TRBJ2-6; TRBD1 is a possible D gene (6 bases). The V gene's germline CDR1 is SQVTM and CDR2 ANQGSEA. Trimming pared 6 bases from V and 12 bases from J, leaving 12 bases between. The CDR3 length is 11 residues. The DNA for the CDR3 is TGCAGCGTAGGACAGTCAGGCGTCCTGACTTTC. Residues: CSVGQSGVLTF.

To note about this clonotype: This may be a read error, as it is one base from a much larger clone. CDR3 loop: CASRPTANTVELFF. The CDR3 DNA is TGTGCCAGCAGGCCGACCGCGAACACCGTGGAGCTGTTTTTT. The chain links TRBV12-3 or TRBV12-4 to TRBJ2-2; D remains ambiguous. This CDR3 spans 14 amino acids.

The chain recombines TRBV18 with TRBJ1-5; TRBD1 might be the D (6 bases). The CDR3 runs to 13 residues. Between the trimmed V and J ends, which lost 10 bases and 3 bases, there was a span of 13 bases. CDR1 and CDR2 from the germline V gene are KGHSH and LQKENI. The CDR3 here is CATVGQINQPQHF. CDR3 bases: TGTGCCACCGTCGGACAGATCAATCAGCCCCAGCATTTT.

The chain carries TRBV20-1 and TRBJ1-2; D is unclear. CDR3 length equals 12 residues. Germline V gene sequence: CDR1 DFQATT, CDR2 SNEGSKA (reference sequence). Here the CDR3 DNA reads TGCAGCGGCAAGGGCAGTTACTATGGCTACACCTTC. Protein sequence: CSGKGSYYGYTF.

This clonotype was detected a few times. The chain couples TRBV5-1 to TRBJ2-3; a weak D match, TRBD1 (6 bases). Germline CDR1 is SGHRS and CDR2 is YFSETQ. CDR3 length: 15 amino acids. Trimming shortened V by 0 bases and J by 2 bases, and 10 bases separated the two germline ends. The CDR3 sequence is CASSLVGDITDTQYF. The CDR3 DNA reads TGCGCCAGCAGCTTGGTAGGGGACATCACAGATACGCAGTATTTT.

This clonotype was counted between two and nine times. The rearrangement uses TRBV10-3 and TRBJ1-1; perhaps TRBD1 as D (5 bases). Deletions cut 3 bases from V and 1 base from J, with 9 bases between. The CDR3 totals 14 residues. Germline V gene sequence: CDR1 ENHRY, CDR2 SYGVKD. The CDR3, as DNA: TGTGCCATCAGTGACCACGGGGGGAACACTGAAGCTTTCTTT. This sequence encodes CAISDHGGNTEAFF.

Many counts were recorded for this clonotype. The chain links TRBV20-1 to TRBJ2-7; 9 nucleotides agree with TRBD2. CDR1 and CDR2 (germline): DFQATT, SNEGSKA (reference sequence). This CDR3 is 13 amino acids long. V shed 7 bases, J shed 2 bases, and the junction held 6 bases outside the gene matches. In DNA, the CDR3 is TGCAGTGGGAGCGGGGGGACACCCTACGAGCAGTACTTC. Protein: CSGSGGTPYEQYF.

The chain links TRBV12-3 or TRBV12-4 to TRBJ2-7, with 8 positions matching TRBD1. CDR3 length equals 15 residues. Trimming cost V 4 bases and J 7 bases; bases outside gene matches: 12. CDR3 loop: CASSWAGGTLGEQYF. The CDR3 DNA is TGTGCCAGCAGTTGGGCAGGGGGCACACTGGGGGAGCAGTACTTC.

This clonotype was seen ten or more times. The V call is TRBV4-1, the J call TRBJ2-2, with D possibly called TRBD1 or TRBD2 (6 bases each). CDR1 is MGHRA and CDR2 is YSYEKL in the germline V gene. This CDR3 is 17 amino acids long. V lost 1 base to trimming and J lost 0 bases, with 12 bases between them. The CDR3: CASSQGGARANTGELFF. The CDR3 region has the DNA TGCGCCAGCAGCCAAGGGGGGGCACGCGCGAACACCGGGGAGCTGTTTTTT.

The chain has TRBV12-3 or TRBV12-4 and TRBJ2-2; D may be TRBD2 (6 bases). This CDR3 contains 14 residues. The ends were cut back, 5 bases at V and 4 bases at J, with 11 bases in the middle. In DNA form, the CDR3 reads TGTGCCAGCAGTCCCGGGAGACCCACCGGGGAGCTGTTTTTT. Protein product: CASSPGRPTGELFF.

The CDR3 sequence: CASSAYRGSPLHF. In DNA form, the CDR3 reads TGTGCCAGCAGCGCGTACAGGGGCTCACCCCTCCACTTT. The chain links TRBV7-8 to TRBJ1-6; 7 nucleotides match TRBD1. J lost 10 bases, V lost 5 bases, and 5 bases had no gene match. The germline CDR1 and CDR2 sequences are SGHVS and FQNEAQ. The CDR3 is 13 residues long.